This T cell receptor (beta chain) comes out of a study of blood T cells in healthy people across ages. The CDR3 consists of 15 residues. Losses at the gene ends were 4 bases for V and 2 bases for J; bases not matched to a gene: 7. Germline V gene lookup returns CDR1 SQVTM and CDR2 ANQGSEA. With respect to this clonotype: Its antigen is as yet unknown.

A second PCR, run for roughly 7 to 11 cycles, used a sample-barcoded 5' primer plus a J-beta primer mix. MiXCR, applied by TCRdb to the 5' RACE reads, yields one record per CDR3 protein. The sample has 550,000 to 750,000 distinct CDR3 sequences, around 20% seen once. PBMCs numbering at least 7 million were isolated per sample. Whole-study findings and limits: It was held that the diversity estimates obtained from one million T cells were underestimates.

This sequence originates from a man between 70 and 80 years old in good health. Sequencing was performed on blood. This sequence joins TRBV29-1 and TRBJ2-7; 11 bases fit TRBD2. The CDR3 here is CSVAGTSGVTYEQYF. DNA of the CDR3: TGCAGCGTTGCCGGGACTAGCGGAGTGACCTACGAGCAGTACTTC.